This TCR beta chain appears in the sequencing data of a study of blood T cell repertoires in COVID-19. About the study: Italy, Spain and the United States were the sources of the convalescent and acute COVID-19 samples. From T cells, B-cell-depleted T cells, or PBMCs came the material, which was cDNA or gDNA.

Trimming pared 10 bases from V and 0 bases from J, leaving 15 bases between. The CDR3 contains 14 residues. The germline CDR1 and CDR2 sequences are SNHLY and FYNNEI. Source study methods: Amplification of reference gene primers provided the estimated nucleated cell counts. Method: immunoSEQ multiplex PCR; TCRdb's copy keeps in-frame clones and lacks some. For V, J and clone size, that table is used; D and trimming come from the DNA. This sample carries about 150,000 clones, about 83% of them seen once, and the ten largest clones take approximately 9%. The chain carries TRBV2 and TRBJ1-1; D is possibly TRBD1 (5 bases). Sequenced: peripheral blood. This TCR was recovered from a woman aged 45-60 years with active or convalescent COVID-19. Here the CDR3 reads CATTMRGMNTEAFF. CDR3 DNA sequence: TGTGCCACCACGATGCGGGGGATGAACACTGAAGCTTTCTTT.